The rows below give T cell receptor beta chains drawn from one sample of a study of neurological immune-mediated disorders. MiXCR was run by TCRdb on the 5' RACE reads, yielding one entry per CDR3 protein. The sample holds some 25,000 distinct CDR3 sequences, about 13% seen once. The sequenced material came from CD4+ T cells from blood. The receptors derive from a female donor with HTLV-1-associated myelopathy (HAM/TSP). CDR3s include the opening cysteine and the closing phenylalanine or tryptophan. Each record gives: V gene, clone size, D gene, J gene, CDR3 DNA, CDR3 protein. A D gene is named only where the DNA matches it firmly. The size entry is marked missing in some rows and otherwise reads once, few, many or a size class.

V: TRBV5-1; size: many; D: NA; J: TRBJ2-7; DNA: TGCGCCAGCAGCTTTGAGGGTTGGGACGAGCAGTACTTC; CDR3: CASSFEGWDEQYF
V: TRBV3-1; size: NA; D: NA; J: TRBJ1-5; DNA: TGTGCCAGCAGTCGGACAGCAGATCAGCCCCAGCATTTT; CDR3: CASSRTADQPQHF
V: TRBV9; size: many; D: TRBD1; J: TRBJ2-5; DNA: TGTGCCAGCAGCGTAGGTAGGACAGGGGTAGAGACCCAGTACTTC; CDR3: CASSVGRTGVETQYF
V: TRBV7-2; size: many; D: NA; J: TRBJ2-5; DNA: TGTGCCAGCGCCACGCGGCAGGGCCGCCAAGAGACCCAGTACTTC; CDR3: CASATRQGRQETQYF
V: TRBV10-3; size: medium-sized; D: NA; J: TRBJ2-3; DNA: TGTGCCATCAGTGTTCTGGGGTCAGATACGCAGTATTTT; CDR3: CAISVLGSDTQYF
V: TRBV5-5; size: many; D: NA; J: TRBJ2-1; DNA: TGTGCCAGCAGCTCGGTTGGGGGCCCGGGCAATGAGCAGTTCTTC; CDR3: CASSSVGGPGNEQFF
V: TRBV7-8; size: many; D: TRBD2; J: TRBJ2-1; DNA: TGTGCCAGCAGCTTAGGGGGCGGGGGGGGAAGAATCGGTAATGAGCAGTTCTTC; CDR3: CASSLGGGGGRIGNEQFF
V: TRBV20-1; size: NA; D: NA; J: TRBJ2-5; DNA: TGCAGTGCTCCAAAGGGAGTCGAGATCCAAGAGACCCAGTACTTC; CDR3: CSAPKGVEIQETQYF
V: TRBV6-5; size: many; D: NA; J: TRBJ2-1; DNA: TGTGCCAGCAGACCCCCGGGGAGTACCTACAATGAGCAGTTCTTC; CDR3: CASRPPGSTYNEQFF
V: TRBV28; size: many; D: TRBD2; J: TRBJ2-3; DNA: TGTGCCAGCAGCGCCTCCGAAGCGGGGAGCACAGATACGCAGTATTTT; CDR3: CASSASEAGSTDTQYF
V: TRBV6-4; size: medium-sized; D: NA; J: TRBJ2-3; DNA: TGTGCCAATTCAGTCCGGGACACAGATACGCAGTATTTT; CDR3: CANSVRDTDTQYF
V: TRBV12-3/TRBV12-4; size: many; D: TRBD2; J: TRBJ2-1; DNA: TGTGCCAGCAGTGTGGGACTAGAGCAGTTCTTC; CDR3: CASSVGLEQFF
V: TRBV20-1; size: many; D: TRBD2; J: TRBJ2-4; DNA: TGCAGTGCCACCTCTACTAGCGGGAGGGCCCGGGACATTCAGTACTTC; CDR3: CSATSTSGRARDIQYF
V: TRBV9; size: NA; D: NA; J: TRBJ1-5; DNA: TGTGCCAGCAGCGCCGGCAGGAATAGCAATCAGCCCCAGCATTTT; CDR3: CASSAGRNSNQPQHF
V: TRBV11-2; size: many; D: NA; J: TRBJ2-1; DNA: TGTGCCAGCAGCTTAGATCGAGAGAACAATGAGCAGTTCTTC; CDR3: CASSLDRENNEQFF
V: TRBV28; size: many; D: NA; J: TRBJ2-4; DNA: TGTGCCAGCAGTTTAGGCGGGGTAAACATTCAGTACTTC; CDR3: CASSLGGVNIQYF
V: TRBV11-3; size: NA; D: NA; J: TRBJ2-1; DNA: TGTGCCAGCAGCTTACGTATGGATCCTTACAATGAGCAGTTCTTC; CDR3: CASSLRMDPYNEQFF
V: TRBV27; size: many; D: NA; J: TRBJ1-6; DNA: TGTGCCAGCAGTCTCGGACCCTACGGATCACCCCTCCACTTT; CDR3: CASSLGPYGSPLHF
V: TRBV20-1; size: many; D: TRBD2; J: TRBJ2-3; DNA: TGCAGTGCTAGAGATCTTCGGGGGGGCACAGATACGCAGTATTTT; CDR3: CSARDLRGGTDTQYF
V: TRBV15; size: many; D: NA; J: TRBJ2-3; DNA: TGTGCCACCAGCAGCGGGGGACACAACACAGATACGCAGTATTTT; CDR3: CATSSGGHNTDTQYF
V: TRBV5-1; size: many; D: NA; J: TRBJ2-1; DNA: TGCGCCAGCAGCCCGGTCAGAGGGGATGAGCAGTTCTTC; CDR3: CASSPVRGDEQFF
V: TRBV20-1; size: many; D: TRBD1; J: TRBJ1-2; DNA: TGCAGTGCTAGTTCTGGACAGGGGATTGGGGACTATGGCTACACCTTC; CDR3: CSASSGQGIGDYGYTF
V: TRBV10-2; size: NA; D: TRBD2; J: TRBJ2-3; DNA: TGCGCCAGCAGTGCTAGCCCCTCTAGCGGGAACACAGATACGCAGTATTTT; CDR3: CASSASPSSGNTDTQYF
V: TRBV20-1; size: many; D: TRBD2; J: TRBJ2-7; DNA: TGCAGTGCTAGAGACCCGACTAGCGGGATATACGAGCAGTACTTC; CDR3: CSARDPTSGIYEQYF